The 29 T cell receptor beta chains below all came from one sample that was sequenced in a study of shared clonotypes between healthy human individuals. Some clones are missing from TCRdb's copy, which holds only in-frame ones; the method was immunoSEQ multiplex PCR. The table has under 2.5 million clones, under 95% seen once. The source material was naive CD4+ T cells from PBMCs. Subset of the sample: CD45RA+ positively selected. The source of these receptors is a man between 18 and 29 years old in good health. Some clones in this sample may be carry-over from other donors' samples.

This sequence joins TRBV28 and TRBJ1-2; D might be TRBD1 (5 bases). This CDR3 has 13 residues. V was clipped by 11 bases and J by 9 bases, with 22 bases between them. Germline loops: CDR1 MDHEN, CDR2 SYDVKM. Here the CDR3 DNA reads TGTGCCTCCCAATTGACGGGGGTCAGGAGCTACACCTTC. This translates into CASQLTGVRSYTF.

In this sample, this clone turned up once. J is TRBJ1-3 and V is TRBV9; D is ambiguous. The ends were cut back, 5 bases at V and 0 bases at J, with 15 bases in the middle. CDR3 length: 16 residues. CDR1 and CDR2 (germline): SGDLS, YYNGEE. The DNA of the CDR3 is TGTGCCAGCAGTAGGCGGATCTCCATCTCTGGAAACACCATATATTTT. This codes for CASSRRISISGNTIYF.

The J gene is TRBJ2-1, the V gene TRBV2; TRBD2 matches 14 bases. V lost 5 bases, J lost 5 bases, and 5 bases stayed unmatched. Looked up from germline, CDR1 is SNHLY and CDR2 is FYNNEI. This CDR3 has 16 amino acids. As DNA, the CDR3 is TGTGCCAGCAGTAAACAGGGACTAGCGGGAGACAATGAGCAGTTCTTC. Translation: CASSKQGLAGDNEQFF.

CDR3 nucleotide sequence: TGTGCCAGCAGGGGGACAGGGGGAGATGAAAAACTGTTTTTT. Translated: CASRGTGGDEKLFF. The chain combines TRBV6-5 with TRBJ1-4; 11 positions agree with TRBD1. V lost 6 bases, J lost 6 bases, and 3 bases stayed unmatched. Germline CDR1 MNHEY, CDR2 SVGAGI. The CDR3 loop spans 14 amino acids.

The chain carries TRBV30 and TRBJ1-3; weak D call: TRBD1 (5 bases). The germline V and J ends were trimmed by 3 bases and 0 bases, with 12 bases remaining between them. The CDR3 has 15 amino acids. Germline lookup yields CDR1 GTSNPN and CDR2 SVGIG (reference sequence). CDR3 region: CAWRAGTSSGNTIYF. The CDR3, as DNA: TGTGCCTGGAGGGCAGGGACTAGCTCTGGAAACACCATATATTTT.

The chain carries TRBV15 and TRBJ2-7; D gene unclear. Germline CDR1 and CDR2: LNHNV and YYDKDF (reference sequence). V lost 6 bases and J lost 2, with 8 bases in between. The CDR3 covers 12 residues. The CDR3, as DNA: TGTGCCACCAGGGACCGGACCTACGAGCAGTACTTC. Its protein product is CATRDRTYEQYF.

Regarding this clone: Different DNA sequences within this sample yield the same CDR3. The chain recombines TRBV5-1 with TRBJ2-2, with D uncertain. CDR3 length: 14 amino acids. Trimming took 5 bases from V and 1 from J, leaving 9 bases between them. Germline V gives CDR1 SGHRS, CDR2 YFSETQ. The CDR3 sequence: CASRGQENTGELFF. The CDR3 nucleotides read TGCGCCAGCAGGGGTCAGGAGAACACCGGGGAGCTGTTTTTT.

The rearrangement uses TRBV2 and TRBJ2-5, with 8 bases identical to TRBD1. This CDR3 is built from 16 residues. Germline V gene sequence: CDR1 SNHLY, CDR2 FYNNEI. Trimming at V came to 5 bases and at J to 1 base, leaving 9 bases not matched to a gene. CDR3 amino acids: CASSYGSTGGQETQYF. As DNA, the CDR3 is TGTGCCAGCAGTTACGGGAGCACAGGGGGCCAAGAGACCCAGTACTTC.

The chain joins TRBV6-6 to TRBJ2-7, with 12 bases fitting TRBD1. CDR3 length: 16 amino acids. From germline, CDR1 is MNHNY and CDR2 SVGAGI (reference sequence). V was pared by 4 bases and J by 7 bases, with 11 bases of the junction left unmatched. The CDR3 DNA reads TGTGCCAGCAGTTTGACTGCCGGGACAGGGGGCCTAGAGCAGTACTTC. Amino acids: CASSLTAGTGGLEQYF.

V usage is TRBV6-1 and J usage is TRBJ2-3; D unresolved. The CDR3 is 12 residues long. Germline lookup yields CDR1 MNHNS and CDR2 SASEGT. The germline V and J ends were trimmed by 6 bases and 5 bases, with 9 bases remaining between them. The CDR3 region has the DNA TGTGCCAGCAGACGGACCGGAGATACGCAGTATTTT. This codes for CASRRTGDTQYF.

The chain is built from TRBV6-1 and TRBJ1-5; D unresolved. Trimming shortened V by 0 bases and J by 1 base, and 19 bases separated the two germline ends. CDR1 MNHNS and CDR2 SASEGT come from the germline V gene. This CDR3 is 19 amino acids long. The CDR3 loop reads CASSEASDLPLESNQPQHF. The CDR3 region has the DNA TGTGCCAGCAGTGAAGCCTCGGACTTACCACTTGAAAGCAATCAGCCCCAGCATTTT.

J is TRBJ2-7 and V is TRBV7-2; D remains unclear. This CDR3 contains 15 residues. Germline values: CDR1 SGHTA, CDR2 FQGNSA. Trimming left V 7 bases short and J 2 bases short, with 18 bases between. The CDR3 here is CASTWGSGLPYEQYF. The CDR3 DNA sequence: TGTGCCAGCACTTGGGGTAGTGGTTTACCCTACGAGCAGTACTTC.

CDR3 in amino acids: CASSLTGQGEAAFF. CDR3 sequence (DNA): TGCGCCAGCAGCTTGACTGGACAGGGAGAAGCGGCTTTCTTT. V is TRBV5-1 and J is TRBJ1-1; TRBD1 matches at 8 bases. J was trimmed by 11 bases and V by 1 base; bases with no gene match: 10. CDR1 and CDR2 (germline): SGHRS, YFSETQ. This CDR3 spans 14 amino acids.

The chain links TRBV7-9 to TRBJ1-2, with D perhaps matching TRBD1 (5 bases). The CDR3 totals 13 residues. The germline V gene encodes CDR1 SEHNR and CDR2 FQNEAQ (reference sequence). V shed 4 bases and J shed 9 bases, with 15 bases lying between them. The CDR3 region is CASSSTDLVSYTF. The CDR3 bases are TGTGCCAGCAGCTCGACAGATTTGGTTAGCTACACCTTC.

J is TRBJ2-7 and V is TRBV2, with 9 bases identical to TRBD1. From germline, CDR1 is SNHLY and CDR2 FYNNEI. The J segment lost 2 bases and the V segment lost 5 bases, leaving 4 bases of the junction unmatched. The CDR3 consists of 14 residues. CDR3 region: CASSFTGGTYEQYF. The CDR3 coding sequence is TGTGCCAGCAGTTTCACAGGGGGCACCTACGAGCAGTACTTC.

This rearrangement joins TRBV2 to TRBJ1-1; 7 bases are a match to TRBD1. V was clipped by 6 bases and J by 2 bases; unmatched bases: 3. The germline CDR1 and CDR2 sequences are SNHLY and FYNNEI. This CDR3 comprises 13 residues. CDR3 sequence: CASSWDSNTEAFF. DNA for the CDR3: TGTGCCAGCAGCTGGGACAGCAACACTGAAGCTTTCTTT. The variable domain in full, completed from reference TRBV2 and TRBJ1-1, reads EPEVTQTPSHQVTQMGQEVILRCVPISNHLYFYWYRQILGQKVEFLVSFYNNEISEKSEIFDDQFSVERPDGSNFTLKIRSTKLEDSAMYFCASSWDSNTEAFFGQGTRLTVV.

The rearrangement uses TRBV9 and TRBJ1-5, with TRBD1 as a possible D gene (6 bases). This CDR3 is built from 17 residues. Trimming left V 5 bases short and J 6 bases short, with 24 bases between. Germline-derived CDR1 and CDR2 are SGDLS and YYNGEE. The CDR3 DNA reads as TGTGCCAGCAGGGAGACAGGAAATGCCCGCATAGGTCAGCCCCAGCATTTT. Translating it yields CASRETGNARIGQPQHF.

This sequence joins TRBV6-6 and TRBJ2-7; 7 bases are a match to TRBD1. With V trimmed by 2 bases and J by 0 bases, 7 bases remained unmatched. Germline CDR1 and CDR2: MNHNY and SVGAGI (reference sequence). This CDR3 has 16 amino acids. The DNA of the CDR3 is TGTGCCAGCAGTTACGCCAGGGACAGCCTCTCCTACGAGCAGTACTTC. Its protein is CASSYARDSLSYEQYF.

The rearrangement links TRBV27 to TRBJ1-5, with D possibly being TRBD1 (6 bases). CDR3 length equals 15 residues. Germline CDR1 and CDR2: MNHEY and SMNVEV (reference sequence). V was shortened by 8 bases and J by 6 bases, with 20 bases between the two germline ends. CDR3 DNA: TGTGCCAGCTCCCGGGGGACCCCCAGGGGTCAGCCCCAGCATTTT. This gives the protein CASSRGTPRGQPQHF.

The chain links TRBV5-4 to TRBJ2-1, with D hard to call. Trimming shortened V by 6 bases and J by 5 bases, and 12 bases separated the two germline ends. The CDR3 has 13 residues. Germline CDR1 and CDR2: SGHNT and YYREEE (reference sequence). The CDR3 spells CASTLSGNNEQFF. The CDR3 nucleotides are TGTGCCAGCACCCTGAGTGGCAACAATGAGCAGTTCTTC.

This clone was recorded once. The CDR3 bases are TGCGCCAGCAGTGATATCCGAGGGGAGCTGTTTTTT. Its translation: CASSDIRGELFF. The chain uses TRBV10-2 and TRBJ2-2, with D unclear. Trimming removed 3 bases from V and 8 bases from J, with 7 bases in between. The CDR3 runs 12 residues. Per the germline V gene, CDR1 is WSHSY and CDR2 is SAAADI.

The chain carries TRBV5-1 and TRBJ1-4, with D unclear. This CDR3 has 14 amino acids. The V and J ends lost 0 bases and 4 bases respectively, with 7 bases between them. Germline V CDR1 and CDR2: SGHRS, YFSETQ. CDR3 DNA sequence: TGCGCCAGCAGCTTGGGTAGGGTTAATGAAAAACTGTTTTTT. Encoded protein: CASSLGRVNEKLFF.

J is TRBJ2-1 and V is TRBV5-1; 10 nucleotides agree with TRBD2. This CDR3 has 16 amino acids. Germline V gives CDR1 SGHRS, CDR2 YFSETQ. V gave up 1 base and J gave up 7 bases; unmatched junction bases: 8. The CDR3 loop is CASSLPSGSSRNEQFF. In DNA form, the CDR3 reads TGCGCCAGCAGCTTGCCTAGCGGGAGTTCTAGGAATGAGCAGTTCTTC.

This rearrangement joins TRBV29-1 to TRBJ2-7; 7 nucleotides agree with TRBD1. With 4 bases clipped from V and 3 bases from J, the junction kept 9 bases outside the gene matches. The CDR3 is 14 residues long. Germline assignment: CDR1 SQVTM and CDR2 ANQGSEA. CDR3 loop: CSVVPGQIDYEQYF. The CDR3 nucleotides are TGCAGCGTTGTCCCGGGACAGATAGACTACGAGCAGTACTTC.

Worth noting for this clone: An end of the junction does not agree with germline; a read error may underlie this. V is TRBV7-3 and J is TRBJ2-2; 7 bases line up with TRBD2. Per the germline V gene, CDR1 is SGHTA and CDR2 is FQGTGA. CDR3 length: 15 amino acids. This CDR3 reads CASSLTGGWGGELFF. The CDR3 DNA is TGTGCCAGCAGTTTAACGGGAGGCTGGGGAGGGGAGCTGTTTTTT.

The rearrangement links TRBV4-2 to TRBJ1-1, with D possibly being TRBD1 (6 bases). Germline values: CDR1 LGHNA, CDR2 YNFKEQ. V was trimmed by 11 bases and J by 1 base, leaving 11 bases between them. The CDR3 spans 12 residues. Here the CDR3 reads CAGATGNTEAFF. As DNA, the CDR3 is TGTGCCGGGGCGACAGGGAACACTGAAGCTTTCTTT.

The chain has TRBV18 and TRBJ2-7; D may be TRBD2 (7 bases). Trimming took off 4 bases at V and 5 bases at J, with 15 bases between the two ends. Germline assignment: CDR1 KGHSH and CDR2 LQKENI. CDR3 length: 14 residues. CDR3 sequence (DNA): TGTGCCAGCTCACTAACGGGGGGCGAGGACGAGCAGTACTTC. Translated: CASSLTGGEDEQYF.

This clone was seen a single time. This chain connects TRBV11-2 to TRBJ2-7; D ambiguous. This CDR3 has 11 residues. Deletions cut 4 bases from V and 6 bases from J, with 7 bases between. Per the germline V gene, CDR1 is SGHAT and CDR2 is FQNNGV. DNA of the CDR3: TGTGCCAGCAGCTCTGAATTCGAGCAGTACTTC. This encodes CASSSEFEQYF.

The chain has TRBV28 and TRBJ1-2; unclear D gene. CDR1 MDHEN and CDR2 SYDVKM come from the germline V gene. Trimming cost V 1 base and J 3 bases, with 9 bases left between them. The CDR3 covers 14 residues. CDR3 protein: CASSLSSQYYGYTF. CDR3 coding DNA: TGTGCCAGCAGTTTATCGTCGCAGTACTATGGCTACACCTTC.